Following are 22 T cell receptor beta chains from one sample sequenced in a study of blood T cell repertoires in COVID-19. Clones were read by immunoSEQ multiplex PCR, and TCRdb kept only the in-frame ones, dropping some. Among around 140,000 clones listed, 87% were seen once. The sample consisted of peripheral blood. All receptors come from an elderly man with acute or convalescent COVID-19.

This chain uses TRBV10-3 with TRBJ2-1; 7 bases map to TRBD1. After removal of 5 bases from V and 7 bases from J, the junction contained 2 bases not matched to a gene. Looked up from germline, CDR1 is ENHRY and CDR2 is SYGVKD. The CDR3 is 12 amino acids. CDR3 nucleotide sequence: TGTGCCATCAGTCCACAGGGGAATGAGCAGTTCTTC. Protein: CAISPQGNEQFF.

The rearrangement joins TRBV5-1 to TRBJ2-5, with D maybe TRBD1 (5 bases). V lost 1 base and J lost 5, with 18 bases in between. The CDR3 runs to 16 residues. In germline, CDR1 is SGHRS, CDR2 YFSETQ. CDR3 nucleotide sequence: TGCGCCAGCAGCTTGAATAGACAGAACCTCGGGGAGACCCAGTACTTC. This translates into CASSLNRQNLGETQYF.

The J gene is TRBJ2-5, the V gene TRBV7-2; TRBD2 matches 12 bases. This CDR3 contains 18 residues. Germline assignment: CDR1 SGHTA and CDR2 FQGNSA. After removal of 1 base from V and 0 bases from J, the junction contained 6 bases not matched to a gene. The CDR3 protein is CASSLGTSGARYQETQYF. For the CDR3, the DNA is TGTGCCAGCAGCTTAGGGACTAGCGGGGCGCGGTACCAAGAGACCCAGTACTTC.

This rearrangement joins TRBV19 to TRBJ2-6; a weak D match, TRBD2 (5 bases). The V end was cut by 3 bases, the J end by 1 base, with 7 bases between. CDR1 is LNHDA and CDR2 is SQIVND in the germline V gene (reference sequence). This CDR3 has 15 residues. The DNA of the CDR3 is TGTGCCAGTAGTATGACGGGGTCTGGGGCCAACGTCCTGACTTTC. This encodes CASSMTGSGANVLTF.

This rearrangement joins TRBV24-1 to TRBJ2-5, with D unresolved. Germline-derived CDR1 and CDR2 are KGHDR and SFDVKD. Trimming took 3 bases from V and 2 from J, leaving 9 bases between them. This CDR3 region has 14 residues. The DNA of the CDR3 is TGTGCCACCAGTGATGCAGGCCCACAAGAGACCCAGTACTTC. This encodes CATSDAGPQETQYF.

The V gene is TRBV7-2, the J gene TRBJ2-7, with TRBD2 matching 11 bases. The junction had 9 bases not matched to a gene; V was cut back by 5 bases and J by 0 bases. CDR3 length equals 17 residues. Looked up from germline, CDR1 is SGHTA and CDR2 is FQGNSA. CDR3 residues: CASSLSRTSGYSYEQYF. DNA of the CDR3: TGTGCCAGCAGCCTCTCGAGGACTAGCGGGTACTCCTACGAGCAGTACTTC.

In its sample, this clone was seen once. The chain couples TRBV15 to TRBJ2-3, with a weak D call TRBD2 (6 bases). This CDR3 is built from 15 residues. The V gene lost 5 bases and the J gene lost 2 bases, with 14 bases spanning the gap. CDR1 and CDR2 (germline): LNHNV, YYDKDF (reference sequence). The chain's CDR3 is CATSHRELNTDTQYF. The CDR3 DNA reads TGTGCCACCAGCCATCGGGAGCTTAACACAGATACGCAGTATTTT. The entire variable domain, with the rest obtained from reference TRBV15 and TRBJ2-3, is as follows: DAMVIQNPRYQVTQFGKPVTLSCSQTLNHNVMYWYQQKSSQAPKLLFHYYDKDFNNEADTPDNFQSRRPNTSFCFLDIRSPGLGDTAMYLCATSHRELNTDTQYFGPGTRLTVL.

The CDR3 region has the DNA TGTGCCAGCAGCTTTGGCCAGGTGGCTGAAGCTTTCTTT. Translating gives CASSFGQVAEAFF. The chain employs TRBV7-9 and TRBJ1-1; D not certain. The V end was cut by 3 bases, the J end by 6 bases, with 11 bases between. Germline CDR1 and CDR2: SEHNR and FQNEAQ (reference sequence). The length of the CDR3 is 13 residues.

This clone was seen once. The chain uses TRBV5-1 and TRBJ1-4, with 9 bases lining up with TRBD1. The CDR3 is 16 residues long. The J segment lost 7 bases and the V segment lost 1 base, leaving 8 bases of the junction unmatched. Germline CDR1 reads SGHRS; CDR2 reads YFSETQ. CDR3 bases: TGCGCCAGCAGCTTGCGAGTACAGGGGGCCGGTGAAAAACTGTTTTTT. Its protein is CASSLRVQGAGEKLFF.

The gene calls are TRBV6-5 and TRBJ2-1; 7 bases map to TRBD2. The CDR3 loop spans 15 amino acids. Germline V gives CDR1 MNHEY, CDR2 SVGAGI. After removal of 7 bases from V and 4 bases from J, the junction contained 10 bases not matched to a gene. CDR3 nucleotide sequence: TGTGCCAGCAAACCAGGCGGGGGACCTTACAATGAGCAGTTCTTC. Translating it yields CASKPGGGPYNEQFF.

The rearrangement uses TRBV18 and TRBJ1-2; 8 bases align to TRBD1. V trimming: 3 bases; J trimming: 4 bases; junction bases outside the gene matches: 13. Germline values: CDR1 KGHSH, CDR2 LQKENI. The CDR3 spans 17 residues. As DNA, the CDR3 is TGTGCCAGCTCACCGCTCCCGGTCAGGGGGCGCGTCTATGGCTACACCTTC. Translation gives CASSPLPVRGRVYGYTF.

This chain connects TRBV5-5 to TRBJ2-6; 11 bases align to TRBD1. There are 19 residues in the CDR3. CDR1 is SGHKS and CDR2 is YYEKEE in the germline V gene (reference sequence). The V gene end was trimmed by 2 bases and the J gene end by 3 bases; junction bases not matched to a gene: 10. The CDR3 here is CASSLNLGTGGFGANVLTF. The CDR3, as DNA: TGTGCCAGCAGCTTAAACCTCGGGACAGGGGGATTTGGGGCCAACGTCCTGACTTTC.

The rearrangement uses TRBV27 and TRBJ1-2; tentatively, D is TRBD1 (5 bases). The CDR3 is 15 residues long. CDR1 and CDR2 from the germline V gene are MNHEY and SMNVEV (reference sequence). V shed 7 bases and J shed 1 base, with 16 bases lying between them. The CDR3 sequence is CASISFGGGNYGYTF. In nucleotides, the CDR3 is TGTGCCAGCATTTCGTTCGGGGGGGGTAACTATGGCTACACCTTC.

The genes are TRBV28 and TRBJ2-5; TRBD2 matches 9 bases. The CDR3 has 16 amino acids. Germline CDR1 MDHEN, CDR2 SYDVKM. The trim removed 3 bases at V and 2 bases at J, leaving 7 bases unmatched. CDR3 sequence: CASSFGRGGWQETQYF. The CDR3 DNA is TGTGCCAGCAGTTTCGGGCGGGGGGGATGGCAAGAGACCCAGTACTTC. Supplemented by reference TRBV28 and TRBJ2-5, the full variable domain reads DVKVTQSSRYLVKRTGEKVFLECVQDMDHENMFWYRQDPGLGLRLIYFSYDVKMKEKGDIPEGYSVSREKKERFSLILESASTNQTSMYLCASSFGRGGWQETQYFGPGTRLLVL.

This chain uses TRBV7-2 with TRBJ1-3; 9 nucleotides agree with TRBD1. V dropped 5 bases and J dropped 2; count of bases not matched to a gene: 4. The CDR3 runs to 15 residues. Germline CDR1 SGHTA, CDR2 FQGNSA. The CDR3, as DNA: TGTGCCAGCAGCGTAGACAGGGGGACTGGAAACACCATATATTTT. This translates into CASSVDRGTGNTIYF.

V is TRBV11-3 and J is TRBJ1-5; D may be TRBD1 (5 bases). Trimming stripped 1 base from V and 5 bases from J, with 6 bases between. Germline CDR1 is SGHNT and CDR2 is YENEEA. This CDR3 has 13 amino acids. The CDR3 loop is CASSLGGYQPQHF. The CDR3 bases are TGTGCCAGCAGCTTAGGGGGCTATCAGCCCCAGCATTTT. Using reference TRBV11-3 and TRBJ1-5 for the parts outside the CDR3, the full variable domain is EAGVVQSPRYKIIEKKQPVAFWCNPISGHNTLYWYLQNLGQGPELLIRYENEEAVDDSQLPKDRFSAERLKGVDSTLKIQPAELGDSAVYLCASSLGGYQPQHFGDGTRLSIL.

The chain links TRBV4-1 to TRBJ1-1; D is unresolved. The CDR3 covers 13 residues. V shed 3 bases and J shed 1 base, with 6 bases lying between them. Germline CDR1 reads MGHRA; CDR2 reads YSYEKL. The CDR3 DNA follows: TGCGCCAGCAGCCAGATAGCGAACACTGAAGCTTTCTTT. The encoded protein is CASSQIANTEAFF.

V is TRBV14 and J is TRBJ2-1; TRBD2 matches at 11 bases. Germline CDR1 is SGHDN and CDR2 is FVKESK. V was pared by 0 bases and J by 7 bases, with 8 bases of the junction left unmatched. The CDR3 covers 17 residues. The CDR3 loop is CASSQDFGLAGGNEQFF. CDR3 nucleotide sequence: TGTGCCAGCAGCCAAGATTTCGGCTTAGCGGGGGGGAATGAGCAGTTCTTC. The entire variable domain, with the rest obtained from reference TRBV14 and TRBJ2-1, is as follows: EAGVTQFPSHSVIEKGQTVTLRCDPISGHDNLYWYRRVMGKEIKFLLHFVKESKQDESGMPNNRFLAERTGGTYSTLKVQPAELEDSGVYFCASSQDFGLAGGNEQFFGPGTRLTVL.

J is TRBJ2-5 and V is TRBV18, with TRBD1 as a possible D gene (6 bases). Between the trimmed V and J ends, which lost 3 bases and 0 bases, there was a span of 20 bases. Germline V gene sequence: CDR1 KGHSH, CDR2 LQKENI. CDR3 length equals 18 residues. The CDR3 DNA reads as TGTGCCAGCTCACCCCCAGAGGGACAACCTGACTACCAAGAGACCCAGTACTTC. It translates to CASSPPEGQPDYQETQYF.

The genes are TRBV2 and TRBJ2-2; a possible D gene is TRBD2 (5 bases). The CDR3 is made up of 15 amino acids. Germline lookup yields CDR1 SNHLY and CDR2 FYNNEI. Trimming left V 4 bases short and J 5 bases short, with 14 bases between. The CDR3 DNA reads TGTGCCAGCAGTGTTTGGGCCGAGGGAACCGGGGAGCTGTTTTTT. Protein product: CASSVWAEGTGELFF.

A note on this clone: An end of the junction does not agree with germline; a read error may underlie this. The gene calls are TRBV30 and TRBJ1-5; 8 bases fit TRBD1. The CDR3 runs to 17 residues. From germline, CDR1 is GTSNPN and CDR2 SVGIG (reference sequence). The CDR3 DNA follows: TGTGCCTGGAGTCATAAAGGGCAGGGGGCTAGCGATCAGCCCCAGCATTTT. This encodes CAWSHKGQGASDQPQHF.

V and J are TRBV5-1 and TRBJ1-6, with TRBD1 matching 8 bases. The CDR3 sequence is 15 residues long. CDR1 and CDR2 (germline): SGHRS, YFSETQ. Unmatched junction bases numbered 9, after V lost 4 bases and J lost 9 bases. The CDR3 bases are TGCGCCAGCAGCATAGACAGGGGAATAGCTTCACCCCTCCACTTT. Translation: CASSIDRGIASPLHF.